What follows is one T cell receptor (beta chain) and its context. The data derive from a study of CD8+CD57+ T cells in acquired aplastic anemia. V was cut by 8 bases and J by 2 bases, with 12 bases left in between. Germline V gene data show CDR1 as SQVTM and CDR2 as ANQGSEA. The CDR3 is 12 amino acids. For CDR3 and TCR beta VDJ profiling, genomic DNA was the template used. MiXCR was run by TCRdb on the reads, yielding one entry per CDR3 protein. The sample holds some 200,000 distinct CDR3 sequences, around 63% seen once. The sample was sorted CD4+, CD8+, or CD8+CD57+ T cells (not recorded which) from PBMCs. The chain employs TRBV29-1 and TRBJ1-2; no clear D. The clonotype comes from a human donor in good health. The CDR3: CSMRHPNYGYTF. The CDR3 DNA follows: TGCAGCATGAGACACCCCAACTATGGCTACACCTTC.